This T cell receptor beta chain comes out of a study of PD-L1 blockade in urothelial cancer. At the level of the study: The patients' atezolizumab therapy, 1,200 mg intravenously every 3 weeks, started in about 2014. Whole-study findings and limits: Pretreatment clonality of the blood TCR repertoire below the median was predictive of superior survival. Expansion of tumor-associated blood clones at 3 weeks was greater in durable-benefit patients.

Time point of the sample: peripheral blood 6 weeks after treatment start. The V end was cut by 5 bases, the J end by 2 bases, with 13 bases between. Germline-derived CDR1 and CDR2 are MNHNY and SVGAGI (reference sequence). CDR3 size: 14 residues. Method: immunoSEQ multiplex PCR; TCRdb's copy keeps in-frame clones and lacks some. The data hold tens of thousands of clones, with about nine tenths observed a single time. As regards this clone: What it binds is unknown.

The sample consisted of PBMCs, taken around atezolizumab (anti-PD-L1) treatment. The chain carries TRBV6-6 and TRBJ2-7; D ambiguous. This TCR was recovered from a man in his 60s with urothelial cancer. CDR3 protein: CASSQTLIAYEQYF. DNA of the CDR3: TGTGCCAGCAGTCAGACATTAATTGCCTACGAGCAGTACTTC.